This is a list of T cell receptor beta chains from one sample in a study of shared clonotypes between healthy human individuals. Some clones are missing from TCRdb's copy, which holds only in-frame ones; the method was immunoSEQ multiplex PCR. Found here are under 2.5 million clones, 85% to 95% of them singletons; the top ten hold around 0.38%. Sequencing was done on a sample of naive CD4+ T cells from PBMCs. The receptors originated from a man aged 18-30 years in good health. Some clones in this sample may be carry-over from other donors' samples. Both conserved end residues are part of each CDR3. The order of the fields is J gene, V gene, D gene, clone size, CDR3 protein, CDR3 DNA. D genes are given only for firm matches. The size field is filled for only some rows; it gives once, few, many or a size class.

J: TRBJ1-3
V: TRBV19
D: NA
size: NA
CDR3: CASSLRNTIYF
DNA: TGTGCCAGTAGTCTGCGAAACACCATATATTTT

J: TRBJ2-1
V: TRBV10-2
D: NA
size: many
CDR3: CASKIDSYNEQFF
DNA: TGCGCCAGCAAGATCGACAGTTACAATGAGCAGTTCTTC

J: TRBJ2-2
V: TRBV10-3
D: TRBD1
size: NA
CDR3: CAISNTGQGAGGELFF
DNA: TGTGCCATCAGCAACACGGGACAGGGGGCTGGCGGGGAGCTGTTTTTT

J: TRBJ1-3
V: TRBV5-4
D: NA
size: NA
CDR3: CASSLDSLSGNTIYF
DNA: TGTGCCAGCAGCTTGGACAGTCTCTCTGGAAACACCATATATTTT

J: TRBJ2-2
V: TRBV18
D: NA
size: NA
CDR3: CASSSFFTGLSNTGELFF
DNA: TGTGCCAGCTCATCATTCTTCACAGGCTTATCGAACACCGGGGAGCTGTTTTTT

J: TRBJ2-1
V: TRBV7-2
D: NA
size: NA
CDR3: CASSFRGSGTYNEQFF
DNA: TGTGCCAGCAGCTTTCGTGGTAGCGGTACATACAATGAGCAGTTCTTC

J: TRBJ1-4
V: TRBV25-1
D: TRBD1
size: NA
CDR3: CASSGTVGYEKLFF
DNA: TGTGCCAGCAGCGGGACAGTTGGTTATGAAAAACTGTTTTTT

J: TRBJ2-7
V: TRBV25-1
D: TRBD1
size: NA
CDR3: CASSEVGGTGSSYEQYF
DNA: TGTGCCAGCAGTGAAGTTGGGGGGACAGGCAGCTCCTACGAGCAGTACTTC

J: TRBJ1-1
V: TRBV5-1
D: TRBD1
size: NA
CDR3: CASSLGTGGVEAFF
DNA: TGCGCCAGCAGCTTGGGGACAGGGGGCGTTGAAGCTTTCTTT

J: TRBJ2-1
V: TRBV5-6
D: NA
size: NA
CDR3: CASSLRIYNEQFF
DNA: TGTGCCAGCAGCTTGAGGATTTACAATGAGCAGTTCTTC

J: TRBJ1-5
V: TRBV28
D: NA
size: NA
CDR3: CASSPVNRDQPQHF
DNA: TGTGCCAGCAGTCCCGTCAACAGGGATCAGCCCCAGCATTTT

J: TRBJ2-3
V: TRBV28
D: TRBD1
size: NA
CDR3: CASSLVGTGVRGTDTQYF
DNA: TGTGCCAGCAGTTTGGTTGGGACAGGGGTCCGGGGCACAGATACGCAGTATTTT

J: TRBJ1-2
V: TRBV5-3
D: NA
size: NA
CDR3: CARSLVGESYGYTF
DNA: TGTGCCAGAAGCTTGGTGGGGGAAAGCTATGGCTACACCTTC

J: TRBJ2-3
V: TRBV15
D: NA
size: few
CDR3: CATSRDWGQSTDTQYF
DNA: TGTGCCACCAGCAGAGATTGGGGCCAGAGCACAGATACGCAGTATTTT

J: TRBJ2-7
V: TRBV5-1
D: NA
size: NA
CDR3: CASSLVSGRGRYEQYF
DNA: TGCGCCAGCAGCTTGGTGTCGGGCAGGGGTAGATACGAGCAGTACTTC

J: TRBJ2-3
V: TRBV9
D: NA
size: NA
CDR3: CASSVGETHDTQYF
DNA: TGTGCCAGCAGCGTAGGGGAAACTCATGATACGCAGTATTTT

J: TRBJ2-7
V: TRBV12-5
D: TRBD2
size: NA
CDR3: CASSRAGRSEQYF
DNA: TGTGCTTCCTCTAGGGCCGGGAGGAGTGAGCAGTACTTC

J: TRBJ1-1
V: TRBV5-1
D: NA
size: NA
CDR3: CASSLGPGSEAFF
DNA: TGCGCCAGCAGCTTGGGTCCAGGTTCAGAAGCTTTCTTT

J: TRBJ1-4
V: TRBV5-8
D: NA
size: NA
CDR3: CASSLSATNEKLFF
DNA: TGTGCCAGCAGCTTAAGTGCAACTAATGAAAAACTGTTTTTT

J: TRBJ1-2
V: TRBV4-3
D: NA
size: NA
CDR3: CASSHSAANYGYTF
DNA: TGCGCCAGCAGCCACTCAGCTGCTAACTATGGCTACACCTTC

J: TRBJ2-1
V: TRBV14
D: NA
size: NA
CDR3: CASSREAGQPFSYNEQFF
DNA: TGTGCCAGCAGCCGTGAGGCGGGACAACCCTTCTCCTACAATGAGCAGTTCTTC

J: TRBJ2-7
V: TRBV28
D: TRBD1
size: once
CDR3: CASSTAGTAYEQYF
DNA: TGTGCCAGCTCAACTGCCGGGACAGCTTACGAGCAGTACTTC

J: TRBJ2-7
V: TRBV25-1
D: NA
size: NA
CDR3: CASSVARDYEQYF
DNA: TGTGCCAGCAGTGTTGCCAGGGACTACGAGCAGTACTTC

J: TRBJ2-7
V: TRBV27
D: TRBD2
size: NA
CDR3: CASCIRLAGVPYEQYF
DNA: TGTGCCAGTTGCATAAGACTAGCGGGAGTTCCCTACGAGCAGTACTTC

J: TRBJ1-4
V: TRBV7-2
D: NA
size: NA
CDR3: CASSQRQGEKLFF
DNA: TGTGCCAGCAGCCAAAGACAAGGGGAAAAACTGTTTTTT

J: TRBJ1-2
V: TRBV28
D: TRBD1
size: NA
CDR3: CASRGGDRGIYGYTF
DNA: TGTGCCAGCCGGGGTGGGGACAGGGGGATCTATGGCTACACCTTC

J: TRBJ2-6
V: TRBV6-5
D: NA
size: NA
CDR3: CASSYGTISGANVLTF
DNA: TGTGCCAGCAGTTACGGCACTATCTCTGGGGCCAACGTCCTGACTTTC

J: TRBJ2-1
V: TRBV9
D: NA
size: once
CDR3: CASSAAHSEQFF
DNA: TGTGCCAGCAGCGCGGCCCACTCTGAGCAGTTCTTC

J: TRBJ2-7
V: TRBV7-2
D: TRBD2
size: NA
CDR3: CASSKLGLAATYEQYF
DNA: TGTGCCAGCAGCAAACTCGGACTAGCCGCCACCTACGAGCAGTACTTC

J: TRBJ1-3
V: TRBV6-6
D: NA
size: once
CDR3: CATQYTGSSGNTIYF
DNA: TGTGCCACCCAATATACAGGCTCCTCTGGAAACACCATATATTTT

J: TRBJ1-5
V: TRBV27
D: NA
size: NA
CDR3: CASSPFSNQPQHF
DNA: TGTGCCAGCAGCCCGTTCAGCAATCAGCCCCAGCATTTT

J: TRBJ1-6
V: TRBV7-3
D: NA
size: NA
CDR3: CASSSGTAINSPLHF
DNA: TGTGCCAGCAGCTCCGGGACGGCCATTAATTCACCCCTCCACTTT

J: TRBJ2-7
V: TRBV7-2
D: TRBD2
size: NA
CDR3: CASRLGTSGSYEQYF
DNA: TGTGCCAGCAGACTCGGGACTAGCGGATCCTACGAGCAGTACTTC

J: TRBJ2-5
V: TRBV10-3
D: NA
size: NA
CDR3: CAIRGRVQETQYF
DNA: TGTGCCATCAGAGGGCGGGTCCAAGAGACCCAGTACTTC

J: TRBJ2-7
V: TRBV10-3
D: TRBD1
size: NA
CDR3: CAISRQGSSYEQYF
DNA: TGTGCCATCAGCAGACAGGGTTCATCCTACGAGCAGTACTTC

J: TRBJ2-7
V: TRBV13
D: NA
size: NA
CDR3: CASRPGTGNYEQYF
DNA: TGTGCCAGCAGGCCCGGGACGGGAAACTACGAGCAGTACTTC

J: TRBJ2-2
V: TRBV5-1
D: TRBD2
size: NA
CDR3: CASSRLADYTGELFF
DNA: TGCGCCAGCAGTCGACTAGCGGACTACACCGGGGAGCTGTTTTTT

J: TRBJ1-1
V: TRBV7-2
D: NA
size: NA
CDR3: CASSLRDPAGAFF
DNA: TGTGCCAGCAGCTTACGGGACCCGGCTGGAGCTTTCTTT

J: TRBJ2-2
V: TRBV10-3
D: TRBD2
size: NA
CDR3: CAISDRTSGRVWTGELFF
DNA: TGTGCCATCAGTGACCGGACTAGCGGCCGAGTTTGGACCGGGGAGCTGTTTTTT

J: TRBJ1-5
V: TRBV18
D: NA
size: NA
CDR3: CASSLRSFKGQPQHF
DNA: TGTGCCAGCTCACTACGGAGCTTTAAGGGTCAGCCCCAGCATTTT

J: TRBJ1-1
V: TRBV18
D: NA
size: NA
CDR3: CASSPTSRDFEAFF
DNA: TGTGCCAGCTCACCTACTTCTCGGGACTTTGAAGCTTTCTTT

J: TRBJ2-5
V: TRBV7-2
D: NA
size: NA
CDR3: CASSPLLGRGETQYF
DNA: TGTGCCAGCAGCCCTCTTTTGGGGAGAGGGGAGACCCAGTACTTC

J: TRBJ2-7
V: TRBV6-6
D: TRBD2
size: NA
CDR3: CASSASGANYEQYF
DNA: TGTGCCAGCAGCGCTAGCGGGGCGAACTACGAGCAGTACTTC

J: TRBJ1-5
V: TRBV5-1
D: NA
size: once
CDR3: CASSLGQPNQPQHF
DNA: TGCGCCAGCAGCTTAGGACAGCCCAATCAGCCCCAGCATTTT

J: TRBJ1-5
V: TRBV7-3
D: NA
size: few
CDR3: CASSPSAPQPQHF
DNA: TGTGCCAGCAGCCCGTCAGCCCCGCAGCCCCAGCATTTT

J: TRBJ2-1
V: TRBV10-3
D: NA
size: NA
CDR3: CAISVDKRATYNEQFF
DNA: TGTGCCATCAGTGTGGATAAGCGGGCGACCTACAATGAGCAGTTCTTC

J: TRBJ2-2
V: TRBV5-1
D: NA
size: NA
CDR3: CASSDAILKAGELFF
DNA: TGCGCCAGCAGCGACGCCATCCTAAAGGCCGGGGAGCTGTTTTTT

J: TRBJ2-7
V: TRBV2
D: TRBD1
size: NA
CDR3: CASSEGGQGGYEQYF
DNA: TGTGCCAGCAGTGAAGGGGGACAGGGTGGCTACGAGCAGTACTTC

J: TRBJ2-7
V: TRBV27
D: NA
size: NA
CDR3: CASRGWSETYEQYF
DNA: TGTGCCAGCAGGGGTTGGTCCGAAACCTACGAGCAGTACTTC

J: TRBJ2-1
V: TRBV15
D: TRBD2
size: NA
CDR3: CATSRGLAGGEQFF
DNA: TGTGCCACCAGCAGAGGACTAGCGGGAGGTGAGCAGTTCTTC

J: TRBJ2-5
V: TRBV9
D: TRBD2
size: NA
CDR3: CASSVGEGGRTQYF
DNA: TGTGCCAGCAGCGTAGGCGAGGGAGGGCGGACCCAGTACTTC

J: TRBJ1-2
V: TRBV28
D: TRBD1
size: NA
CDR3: CASSLSTGGVRGYTF
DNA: TGTGCCAGCAGTTTATCGACAGGGGGCGTAAGGGGCTACACCTTC